This T cell receptor beta chain stems from a study of cytomegalovirus exposure and HLA in healthy donors. Donors were drawn from the approximately 110-subject validation cohort, separate from the approximately 700-subject first cohort. Assay used: immunoSEQ multiplex PCR; TCRdb lists only in-frame clones, some missing. The sample lists around 120,000 clones, more than 75% occurring once. Looked up from germline, CDR1 is MNHEY and CDR2 is SVGAGI. The CDR3 contains 11 residues. The V end was cut by 2 bases, the J end by 7 bases, with 5 bases between. With respect to this clone: Its target is not known.

The study's findings and limits: The study listed roughly 160 cytomegalovirus-associated TCR beta chains. Most sequenced TCRs were rare (though some public TCRs occurred in many donors). In the 130 or so validation repertoires, under 95% of cluster scores exceeded 0, per a later analysis.

V and J are TRBV6-5 and TRBJ1-2; D call uncertain. The clonotype comes from a woman in her late teens or twenties in good health and CMV-seropositive. Material: PBMCs. The CDR3: CASSYAGGYTF. CDR3 DNA: TGTGCCAGCAGTTACGCCGGTGGCTACACCTTC.